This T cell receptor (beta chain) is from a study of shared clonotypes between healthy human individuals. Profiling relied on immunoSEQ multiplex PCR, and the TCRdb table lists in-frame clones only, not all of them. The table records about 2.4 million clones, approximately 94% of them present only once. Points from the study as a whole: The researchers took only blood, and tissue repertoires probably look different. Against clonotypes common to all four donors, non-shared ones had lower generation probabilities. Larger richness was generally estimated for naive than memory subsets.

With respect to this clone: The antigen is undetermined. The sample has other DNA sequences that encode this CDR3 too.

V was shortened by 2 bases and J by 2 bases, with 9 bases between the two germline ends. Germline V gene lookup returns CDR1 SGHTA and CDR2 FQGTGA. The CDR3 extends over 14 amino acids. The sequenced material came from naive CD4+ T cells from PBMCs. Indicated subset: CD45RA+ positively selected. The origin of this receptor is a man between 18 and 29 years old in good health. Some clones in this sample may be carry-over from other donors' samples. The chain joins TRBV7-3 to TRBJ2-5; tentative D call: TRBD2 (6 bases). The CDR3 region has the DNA TGTGCCAGCAGCTTAGCGGGAACTCAAGAGACCCAGTACTTC. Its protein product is CASSLAGTQETQYF.